The next 27 T cell receptor beta chains were all read from a single sample in a study of blood T cell repertoires in COVID-19. The table came from immunoSEQ multiplex PCR; TCRdb's copy has only in-frame clones and leaves some out. The table includes approximately 160,000 clones, more than 90% detected once. Sample: peripheral blood. Receptors were obtained from a man between 60 and 75 years old with active or convalescent COVID-19.

This sequence joins TRBV11-1 and TRBJ2-7; perhaps TRBD1 as D (6 bases). V shed 3 bases and J shed 4 bases, with 19 bases lying between them. Per germline, CDR1 SGHAT and CDR2 FQDESV (reference sequence). This CDR3 is 16 amino acids long. The CDR3 bases are TGTGCCAGCAGCTTGACAACAGGGTTACCGCCTTACGAGCAGTACTTC. Residues: CASSLTTGLPPYEQYF.

The CDR3 coding sequence is TGTGCCAGCAGTGGGGACAGGGTTTCATGGCAGCCCCAGCATTTT. Translation gives CASSGDRVSWQPQHF. J is TRBJ1-5 and V is TRBV6-4; TRBD1 aligns across 9 bases. Germline V CDR1 and CDR2: MRHNA, SNTAGT. The CDR3 extends over 15 amino acids. The V segment lost 4 bases and the J segment 7 bases; nucleotides outside the gene matches: 8.

This rearrangement joins TRBV7-9 to TRBJ2-1; 15 bases line up with TRBD2. The CDR3 contains 19 residues. Trimming cost V 5 bases and J 8 bases; bases outside gene matches: 16. The germline CDR1 and CDR2 sequences are SEHNR and FQNEAQ (reference sequence). The CDR3 is CASSPRRPGLAGGHHEQFF. CDR3 nucleotide sequence: TGTGCCAGCAGCCCCCGCCGGCCGGGACTAGCGGGAGGACACCATGAGCAGTTCTTC.

The chain has TRBV10-1 and TRBJ2-1; TRBD2 might be the D (5 bases). The germline V gene has CDR1 WNHNN and CDR2 SYGVQD (reference sequence). Trimming took 2 bases from V and 0 from J, leaving 11 bases between them. The CDR3 has 16 amino acids. This CDR3 is CASSETSGSSYNEQFF. CDR3 nucleotide sequence: TGCGCCAGCAGTGAGACTAGTGGCAGCTCCTACAATGAGCAGTTCTTC.

This clone was counted a single time. The chain uses TRBV5-1 and TRBJ1-6; 9 bases fit TRBD1. The CDR3 covers 17 residues. Germline CDR1 and CDR2: SGHRS and YFSETQ. With V trimmed by 4 bases and J by 2 bases, 7 bases remained unmatched. For the CDR3, the DNA is TGCGCCAGCAGCCCGATGGACAGGGGAACCTATAATTCACCCCTCCACTTT. Translating gives CASSPMDRGTYNSPLHF.

The rearrangement uses TRBV2 and TRBJ2-7, with a tentative D call TRBD1 (6 bases). Germline V gene data show CDR1 as SNHLY and CDR2 as FYNNEI. V shed 7 bases and J shed 1 base, with 14 bases lying between them. The CDR3 is 14 residues long. CDR3 residues: CASNYRARSYEQYF. The CDR3 DNA is TGTGCCAGCAATTACAGGGCCAGGTCCTACGAGCAGTACTTC.

The chain has TRBV3-1 (or the pseudogene TRBV3-2) and TRBJ2-5; D gene ambiguous. V was trimmed by 0 bases and J by 5 bases, leaving 7 bases between them. There are 13 residues in the CDR3. Germline loops: CDR1 LGHDT, CDR2 YNNKEL (reference sequence). The CDR3 loop reads CASSQELRETQYF. As DNA, the CDR3 is TGTGCCAGCAGCCAAGAACTCCGGGAGACCCAGTACTTC.

The chain couples TRBV10-3 to TRBJ2-7, with D possibly matching TRBD2 (5 bases). With 0 bases removed from V and 1 base from J, the gap between germline ends came to 13 bases. The CDR3 has 16 residues. Germline V gives CDR1 ENHRY, CDR2 SYGVKD. The CDR3 coding sequence is TGTGCCATCAGTGAGTCTAGGACGGGGAAATCCTACGAGCAGTACTTC. Translated: CAISESRTGKSYEQYF.

V and J are TRBV7-2 and TRBJ1-5; 9 bases agree with TRBD1. The germline gives CDR1 SGHTA, CDR2 FQGNSA. Trimming at V came to 1 base and at J to 2 bases, leaving 6 bases not matched to a gene. The CDR3 runs 17 residues. The CDR3 here is CASSLDRGQGGNQPQHF. As DNA, the CDR3 is TGTGCCAGCAGCTTAGATAGGGGACAGGGAGGCAATCAGCCCCAGCATTTT. Full variable domain (outside the CDR3, taken from reference TRBV7-2 and TRBJ1-5): GAGVSQSPSNKVTEKGKDVELRCDPISGHTALYWYRQSLGQGLEFLIYFQGNSAPDKSGLPSDRFSAERTGGSVSTLTIQRTQQEDSAVYLCASSLDRGQGGNQPQHFGDGTRLSIL.

Worth noting for this clone: The sample holds other DNA sequences that translate to the same CDR3. The rearrangement joins TRBV20-1 to TRBJ1-2; TRBD1 might be the D (5 bases). This CDR3 contains 11 residues. Trimming removed 0 bases at V and 8 bases at J, with 7 bases between. CDR1 and CDR2 from the germline V gene are DFQATT and SNEGSKA (reference sequence). This CDR3 reads CSARETVGYTF. The CDR3 bases are TGCAGTGCTAGAGAGACAGTGGGCTACACCTTC.

The chain has TRBV7-8 and TRBJ1-5; 9 nucleotides agree with TRBD1. CDR3 size: 16 residues. J gave up 7 bases and V 0 bases, and 7 bases lay outside the gene matches. In germline, CDR1 is SGHVS, CDR2 FQNEAQ. CDR3: CASSLAGQGPGQPQHF. The CDR3 coding sequence is TGTGCCAGCAGCTTAGCGGGACAGGGCCCAGGGCAGCCCCAGCATTTT.

V gene TRBV10-3 combines with J gene TRBJ2-2; D remains ambiguous. CDR1 ENHRY and CDR2 SYGVKD come from the germline V gene. The germline V and J ends were trimmed by 5 bases and 0 bases, with 10 bases remaining between them. The CDR3 extends over 15 amino acids. The CDR3 DNA follows: TGTGCCATCAGTCCCCTAGAGGCGAACACCGGGGAGCTGTTTTTT. It specifies CAISPLEANTGELFF.

This chain joins TRBV29-1 and TRBJ2-1; D is perhaps TRBD2 (5 bases). The V and J ends lost 4 bases and 7 bases respectively, with 14 bases between them. In germline, CDR1 is SQVTM, CDR2 ANQGSEA. CDR3 length: 13 amino acids. The CDR3 DNA is TGCAGCGTTGCGACTAACCGAGGTAATGAGCAGTTCTTC. This gives the protein CSVATNRGNEQFF.

This chain uses TRBV3-1 (or the pseudogene TRBV3-2) with TRBJ1-3; TRBD1 matches 8 bases. CDR1 and CDR2 (germline): LGHDT, YNNKEL (reference sequence). The CDR3 is made up of 14 amino acids. The V segment lost 7 bases and the J segment 2 bases; nucleotides outside the gene matches: 4. CDR3 nucleotides: TGTGCCAGCACCGCGACAGGGGCTGGAAACACCATATATTTT. Its protein is CASTATGAGNTIYF.

This chain connects TRBV11-3 to TRBJ2-6; D is uncertain. Germline values: CDR1 SGHNT, CDR2 YENEEA. The V end was cut by 1 base, the J end by 3 bases, with 13 bases between. The CDR3 sequence is 17 residues long. CDR3 loop: CASSLGAGSVGANVLTF. As DNA, the CDR3 is TGTGCCAGCAGCTTAGGGGCAGGTAGTGTTGGGGCCAACGTCCTGACTTTC.

This clone has a single count. The rearrangement uses TRBV7-9 and TRBJ1-6; D is ambiguous. There are 13 residues in the CDR3. With 5 bases removed from V and 6 bases from J, the gap between germline ends came to 8 bases. Germline V gene lookup returns CDR1 SEHNR and CDR2 FQNEAQ (reference sequence). Here the CDR3 DNA reads TGTGCCAGCAGCAGAGGCGGTAATTCACCCCTCCACTTT. Translated: CASSRGGNSPLHF.

The chain recombines TRBV6-4 with TRBJ1-2, with D unresolved. V was clipped by 0 bases and J by 6 bases, with 11 bases between them. This CDR3 is built from 14 residues. Germline assignment: CDR1 MRHNA and CDR2 SNTAGT. Here the CDR3 reads CASSDSNSRDGYTF. CDR3 DNA: TGTGCCAGCAGTGACTCGAATTCCCGGGATGGCTACACCTTC.

The V gene is TRBV29-1, the J gene TRBJ2-1; 12 positions match TRBD2. The CDR3 is made up of 14 amino acids. V dropped 6 bases and J dropped 6; count of bases not matched to a gene: 6. The germline V gene has CDR1 SQVTM and CDR2 ANQGSEA. CDR3 amino acids: CSVTGTSGLNEQFF. The CDR3 DNA follows: TGCAGCGTAACCGGGACTAGCGGGCTCAATGAGCAGTTCTTC.

This clone showed up just once. This chain uses TRBV7-9 with TRBJ1-3, with 7 bases matching TRBD1. V gave up 5 bases and J gave up 8 bases; unmatched junction bases: 12. Per germline, CDR1 SEHNR and CDR2 FQNEAQ (reference sequence). CDR3 length: 15 residues. The CDR3 bases are TGTGCCAGCAGCATTCCGGGACAGTTACGGGACACCATATATTTT. This sequence encodes CASSIPGQLRDTIYF.

The chain employs TRBV3-1 (or the pseudogene TRBV3-2) and TRBJ2-7; D may be TRBD2 (5 bases). V lost 1 base, J lost 1 base, and 8 bases lay in between. CDR3 length equals 14 residues. Germline lookup yields CDR1 LGHDT and CDR2 YNNKEL (reference sequence). The CDR3 reads CASSQVAWSYEQYF. CDR3 nucleotide sequence: TGTGCCAGCAGCCAAGTAGCGTGGTCCTACGAGCAGTACTTC.

The V call is TRBV30, the J call TRBJ2-1, with 10 positions matching TRBD2. Germline CDR1 reads GTSNPN; CDR2 reads SVGIG (reference sequence). J gave up 12 bases and V 0 bases, and 5 bases lay outside the gene matches. The CDR3 is made up of 13 amino acids. CDR3 region: CAWSVKVAGGQFF. As DNA, the CDR3 is TGTGCCTGGAGTGTGAAGGTAGCGGGAGGGCAGTTCTTC. The full variable domain, in which reference TRBV30 and TRBJ2-1 provide the parts outside the CDR3, is SQTIHQWPATLVQPVGSPLSLECTVEGTSNPNLYWYRQAAGRGLQLLFYSVGIGQISSEVPQNLSASRPQDRQFILSSKKLLLSDSGFYLCAWSVKVAGGQFFGPGTRLTVL.

CDR3 in amino acids: CASSQNMNTEAFF. The CDR3 DNA is TGTGCCAGCAGTCAAAACATGAACACTGAAGCTTTCTTT. The chain recombines TRBV6-2 or TRBV6-3 with TRBJ1-1; D is undetermined. The germline V gene has CDR1 MNHEY and CDR2 SVGEGT. This CDR3 contains 13 residues. Trimming pared 5 bases from V and 0 bases from J, leaving 7 bases between.

The V and J genes are TRBV7-2 and TRBJ1-1; D uncertain. Trimming removed 5 bases at V and 1 base at J, with 8 bases between. CDR3 length: 13 amino acids. Germline lookup yields CDR1 SGHTA and CDR2 FQGNSA. The CDR3 coding sequence is TGTGCCAGCAGCCCCCTCAGGAACACTGAAGCTTTCTTT. Residues: CASSPLRNTEAFF. Complete variable domain (other parts from reference TRBV7-2 and TRBJ1-1): GAGVSQSPSNKVTEKGKDVELRCDPISGHTALYWYRQSLGQGLEFLIYFQGNSAPDKSGLPSDRFSAERTGGSVSTLTIQRTQQEDSAVYLCASSPLRNTEAFFGQGTRLTVV.

The chain joins TRBV25-1 to TRBJ2-2, with TRBD1 matching 11 bases. From germline, CDR1 is MGHDK and CDR2 SYGVNS. The CDR3 loop spans 16 amino acids. The V segment lost 1 base and the J segment 5 bases; nucleotides outside the gene matches: 3. The CDR3 nucleotides are TGTGCCAGCAGTGAATGGGGGACAGGGGGGACCGGGGAGCTGTTTTTT. Translating gives CASSEWGTGGTGELFF.

The chain employs TRBV4-1 and TRBJ1-3, with a tentative D call TRBD1 (5 bases). V lost 1 base and J 1 base, leaving 5 bases between the germline ends. The length of the CDR3 is 14 residues. Germline lookup yields CDR1 MGHRA and CDR2 YSYEKL. The CDR3 region is CASSQAGSGNTIYF. CDR3 DNA: TGCGCCAGCAGCCAAGCAGGGTCTGGAAACACCATATATTTT.

The chain couples TRBV10-3 to TRBJ2-7; 13 bases are shared with TRBD2. The CDR3 consists of 16 residues. Unmatched junction bases numbered 6, after V lost 2 bases and J lost 5 bases. Germline V gene lookup returns CDR1 ENHRY and CDR2 SYGVKD. The CDR3 DNA follows: TGTGCCATCAGTGAGCGGACTAGCGGGGGTAGGGACGAGCAGTACTTC. This codes for CAISERTSGGRDEQYF.

The chain combines TRBV19 with TRBJ1-5; TRBD1 might be the D (6 bases). V was shortened by 6 bases and J by 11 bases, with 20 bases between the two germline ends. This CDR3 region has 14 residues. Germline-derived CDR1 and CDR2 are LNHDA and SQIVND (reference sequence). The CDR3 DNA sequence: TGTGCCAGTAGGGGATCCGGGGGGCCAGAGGCCCAGCATTTT. Its protein product is CASRGSGGPEAQHF.